The 23 T cell receptor beta chains listed next were all sequenced from one sample in a study of human T cells and chemical hapten exposure listed by TCRdb under 2021. In the paper's terms, the time point label means: patch test 3, about 24 weeks after DPC sensitization. What this sample's treatment or condition label stands for: therapeutic diphenylcyclopropenone sensitization with weekly scalp DPC. Libraries were made using RACE. For sequencing, a NextSeq 500 was employed. TCRdb handled the public reads itself, with Q25 trimming in fastp and clone calling in MiXCR, and kept productive beta chains. Entries are consolidated by CDR3 protein sequence, retaining the most common genes and DNA. This sample holds some 79,000 distinct CDR3 sequences; 11% were observed only once. Under 4.5% of the sample is taken by the ten largest. Sequencing used whole blood, obtained in connection with sensitization to the hapten diphenylcyclopropenone (DPC). These receptors all come from a woman between 50 and 59 years old with alopecia areata. Some clones in this sample may be carry-over from other donors' samples.

This clonotype was counted many times. The CDR3 region has the DNA TGTGCCAGCAGTTCCCGACTAGCGGGAGCCAGGGATGAGCAGTTCTTC. Translated: CASSSRLAGARDEQFF. The chain recombines TRBV12-3 or TRBV12-4 with TRBJ2-1; 12 bases are a match to TRBD2. This CDR3 contains 16 residues. Trimming took 4 bases from V and 8 from J; bases not matched to a gene: 9.

The chain combines TRBV5-5 with TRBJ2-3; TRBD1 agrees at 7 bases. Germline V gene lookup returns CDR1 SGHKS and CDR2 YYEKEE (reference sequence). This CDR3 region has 16 residues. V was pared by 4 bases and J by 3 bases, with 11 bases of the junction left unmatched. CDR3 DNA: TGTGCCAGCAGCCGACCGACAGGGTCGGGGACAGATACGCAGTATTTT. As protein: CASSRPTGSGTDTQYF.

This clonotype was found many times. In DNA form, the CDR3 reads TGTGCCAGTAGAAAGGAGGGGGGGAACACCGGGGAGCTGTTTTTT. This translates into CASRKEGGNTGELFF. The rearrangement links TRBV19 to TRBJ2-2; perhaps D is TRBD1 or TRBD2 (6 bases each). The germline gives CDR1 LNHDA, CDR2 SQIVND (reference sequence). The CDR3 loop spans 15 amino acids. V gave up 6 bases and J gave up 1 base, with 12 bases separating them.

This clonotype has ten or more counts. The chain links TRBV27 to TRBJ1-1, with 7 nucleotides matching TRBD1. The CDR3 runs to 14 residues. V was clipped by 7 bases and J by 1 base; unmatched bases: 6. Germline CDR1 reads MNHEY; CDR2 reads SMNVEV (reference sequence). The CDR3 loop reads CASNYRGRNTEAFF. CDR3 in DNA: TGTGCCAGCAACTACAGGGGTCGGAACACTGAAGCTTTCTTT.

Many counts were recorded for this clonotype. This sequence joins TRBV12-3 or TRBV12-4 and TRBJ2-7; TRBD2 matches at 8 bases. The CDR3 totals 14 residues. The V and J ends lost 2 bases and 4 bases, in that order; junction bases with no gene match: 4. DNA for the CDR3: TGTGCCAGCAGTTTAAAGCGGGAGTGGTACGAGCAGTACTTC. It yields the protein CASSLKREWYEQYF.

V usage is TRBV7-9 and J usage is TRBJ1-1; D may be TRBD1 (5 bases). Germline CDR1 reads SEHNR; CDR2 reads FQNEAQ (reference sequence). Deletions cut 2 bases from V and 5 bases from J, with 15 bases between. This CDR3 has 15 amino acids. The chain's CDR3 is CASSLSPRGRTEAFF. The CDR3 DNA reads TGTGCCAGCAGCTTATCCCCACGGGGCCGTACTGAAGCTTTCTTT.

This clonotype was observed at least ten times. The chain carries TRBV6-2 or TRBV6-3 and TRBJ2-7; D is possibly TRBD1 or TRBD2 (5 bases each). CDR3 size: 13 residues. Trimming left V 7 bases short and J 2 bases short, with 12 bases between. Germline V gene sequence: CDR1 MNHEY, CDR2 SVGEGT. DNA of the CDR3: TGTGCCAGCAACCGGGACGGACCCTACGAGCAGTACTTC. It is translated as CASNRDGPYEQYF.

There are a few counts of this clonotype. CDR3 protein: CASSQDEAEQRAGELFF. The CDR3 DNA reads as TGTGCCAGCAGCCAAGATGAAGCGGAACAACGCGCCGGGGAGCTGTTTTTT. The V call is TRBV14, the J call TRBJ2-2, with D tentatively TRBD2 (5 bases). Germline loops: CDR1 SGHDN, CDR2 FVKESK. The CDR3 spans 17 residues. The V end was cut by 0 bases, the J end by 6 bases, with 17 bases between.

Ten or more counts support this clonotype. The chain carries TRBV6-1 and TRBJ1-5; D not resolved. The CDR3 sequence is 14 residues long. Germline CDR1 reads MNHNS; CDR2 reads SASEGT. The V gene lost 7 bases and the J gene lost 4 bases, with 14 bases spanning the gap. The CDR3 is CASKWELGNQPQHF. As DNA, the CDR3 is TGTGCCAGCAAGTGGGAACTGGGAAATCAGCCCCAGCATTTT.

This clonotype occurred many times. The chain uses TRBV12-3 or TRBV12-4 and TRBJ2-7; 8 nucleotides line up with TRBD2. The CDR3 sequence is 16 residues long. The trim removed 4 bases at V and 2 bases at J, leaving 10 bases unmatched. The CDR3 reads CASSSDRAGGPYEQYF. The CDR3 DNA follows: TGTGCCAGCAGTTCGGACCGGGCGGGAGGTCCCTACGAGCAGTACTTC.

This clonotype was seen at least ten times. The rearrangement links TRBV6-2 or TRBV6-3 to TRBJ2-7; D unclear. This CDR3 region has 17 residues. Germline V gene lookup returns CDR1 MNHEY and CDR2 SVGEGT. The V end was cut by 0 bases, the J end by 6 bases, with 21 bases between. The CDR3 DNA sequence: TGTGCCAGCAGTTACTCGACGTCTGCGGCGCTTCGTCCCGAGCAGTACTTC. It translates to CASSYSTSAALRPEQYF.

This clonotype was detected ten times or more. The V gene is TRBV29-1, the J gene TRBJ2-3; 9 bases fit TRBD1. The CDR3 length is 16 residues. Germline V gene data show CDR1 as SQVTM and CDR2 as ANQGSEA. The junction had 8 bases not matched to a gene; V was cut back by 1 base and J by 3 bases. In DNA, the CDR3 is TGCAGCGTTGAAGGGGGCACAGGGGGCGAAACAGATACGCAGTATTTT. This translates into CSVEGGTGGETDTQYF.

This clonotype was seen ten or more times. The chain uses TRBV7-2 and TRBJ2-3; D gene unclear. This CDR3 is 15 amino acids long. The V end was cut by 5 bases, the J end by 0 bases, with 12 bases between. From germline, CDR1 is SGHTA and CDR2 FQGNSA. CDR3 sequence reads: CASSPQARSTDTQYF. The CDR3 nucleotides are TGTGCCAGCAGCCCGCAGGCCCGGAGCACAGATACGCAGTATTTT.

This clonotype showed up many times. This chain links TRBV5-1 with TRBJ1-2, with D possibly TRBD1 on 5 matching bases. Germline V gives CDR1 SGHRS, CDR2 YFSETQ. The V and J ends lost 7 bases and 4 bases respectively, with 20 bases between them. The CDR3 extends over 15 amino acids. DNA for the CDR3: TGCGCCAGCGCGGGGGAGAGCCGACCTATCTATGGCTACACCTTC. It encodes CASAGESRPIYGYTF.

The table lists this clonotype with many counts. The J gene is TRBJ2-5, the V gene TRBV5-1; TRBD2 agrees at 12 bases. J gave up 4 bases and V 3 bases, and 1 base lay outside the gene matches. This CDR3 spans 14 amino acids. Germline assignment: CDR1 SGHRS and CDR2 YFSETQ. The CDR3 protein is CASSSGLAGETQYF. CDR3 nucleotide sequence: TGCGCCAGCAGCTCGGGACTAGCGGGAGAGACCCAGTACTTC.

This chain joins TRBV21-1 and TRBJ2-7; the listed D gene, TRBD1, was not tested against the DNA. TRBV21-1 is shown as a pseudogene. The CDR3 contains 13 residues. CDR3 amino acids: CASTVPATYEQYF. The CDR3 DNA sequence: TGTGCCAGCACGGTCCCCGCCACCTACGAGCAGTACTTC.

The chain links TRBV7-9 to TRBJ2-5; a possible D gene is TRBD2 (6 bases). The CDR3 runs 15 residues. The germline V and J ends were trimmed by 5 bases and 1 base, with 14 bases remaining between them. Germline values: CDR1 SEHNR, CDR2 FQNEAQ (reference sequence). The CDR3 protein is CASSLAGSPQETQYF. CDR3 nucleotides: TGTGCCAGCAGCCTTGCGGGGAGCCCCCAAGAGACCCAGTACTTC.

This clonotype was detected many times. The chain employs TRBV29-1 and TRBJ2-1; 9 bases are a match to TRBD2. The germline gives CDR1 SQVTM, CDR2 ANQGSEA. The junction had 15 bases not matched to a gene; V was cut back by 6 bases and J by 9 bases. This CDR3 comprises 15 residues. This CDR3 reads CSVTSPPGAGGEQFF. CDR3 coding DNA: TGCAGCGTAACTTCTCCACCTGGAGCGGGGGGTGAGCAGTTCTTC.

This clonotype showed up many times. This chain uses TRBV20-1 with TRBJ2-4; TRBD2 matches 8 bases. The CDR3 is 16 residues long. V lost 0 bases and J lost 0; bases outside the gene matches: 4. CDR1 DFQATT and CDR2 SNEGSKA come from the germline V gene (reference sequence). The CDR3 reads CSARDRGGLAKNIQYF. The DNA for the CDR3 is TGCAGTGCTAGAGATCGGGGGGGGTTAGCCAAAAACATTCAGTACTTC.

In this sample, this clonotype turned up many times. The CDR3 bases are TGTGCCAGCAGTCGGGACAGGGGGTACGAGCAGTACTTC. It codes for CASSRDRGYEQYF. The genes are TRBV7-8 and TRBJ2-7, with TRBD1 matching over 11 bases. There are 13 residues in the CDR3. Germline V gene data show CDR1 as SGHVS and CDR2 as FQNEAQ. The junction had 2 bases not matched to a gene; V was cut back by 6 bases and J by 4 bases.

J is TRBJ1-5 and V is TRBV19; 9 bases align to TRBD1. The CDR3 totals 15 residues. V was pared by 7 bases and J by 3 bases, with 7 bases of the junction left unmatched. Germline V gene data show CDR1 as LNHDA and CDR2 as SQIVND (reference sequence). The CDR3 protein is CASNPGQGYNQPQHF. The CDR3 DNA is TGTGCCAGTAATCCGGGACAGGGTTACAATCAGCCCCAGCATTTT.

This chain uses TRBV7-3 with TRBJ2-1; possibly TRBD1 or TRBD2 for D (5 bases each). The length of the CDR3 is 14 residues. V was shortened by 5 bases and J by 7 bases, with 15 bases between the two germline ends. Germline values: CDR1 SGHTA, CDR2 FQGTGA. For the CDR3, the DNA is TGTGCCAGCAGCATATACGGGACGGCAAATGAGCAGTTCTTC. Protein sequence: CASSIYGTANEQFF.

V is TRBV21-1 and J is TRBJ2-1; no check of the table's D call, TRBD1, against the DNA was made. TRBV21-1 is classified as a pseudogene. The CDR3 covers 13 residues. CDR3 DNA sequence: TGTGCCGGCGGCCGACAGATGCGTCTTGAGCAGTTCTTC. Translating gives CAGGRQMRLEQFF.